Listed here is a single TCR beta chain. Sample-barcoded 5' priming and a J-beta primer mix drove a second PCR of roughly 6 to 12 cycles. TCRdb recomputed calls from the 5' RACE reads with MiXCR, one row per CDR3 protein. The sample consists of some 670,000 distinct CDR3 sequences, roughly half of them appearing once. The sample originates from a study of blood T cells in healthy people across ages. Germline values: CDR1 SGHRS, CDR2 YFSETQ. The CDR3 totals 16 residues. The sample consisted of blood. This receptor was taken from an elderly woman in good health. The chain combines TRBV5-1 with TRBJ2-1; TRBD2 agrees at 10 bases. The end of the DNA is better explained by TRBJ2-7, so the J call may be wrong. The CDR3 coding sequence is TGCGCCAGCGAAGCGGCTAGCGGGAGTTCCTACAATGAGCAGTACTTC. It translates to CASEAASGSSYNEQYF.